Presented here are 14 T cell receptor beta chains from one specimen sequenced in a study of glioma-infiltrating T cells after dendritic cell vaccination. Noted time point: after dendritic cell vaccination, including at tumor progression/relapse. Repertoires were generated with immunoSEQ multiplex PCR, while TCRdb's copy carries only in-frame clones and drops some. Altogether approximately 46,000 clones are present, about 89% being singletons, with the ten largest covering 5.3%. The sample consisted of blood, taken after dendritic cell vaccination. The receptor set was obtained from a human donor with glioblastoma.

The gene calls are TRBV2 and TRBJ2-5, with 8 bases that match TRBD2. Germline CDR1 and CDR2: SNHLY and FYNNEI. The CDR3 contains 21 residues. V shed 0 bases, J shed 5 bases, and the junction held 23 bases outside the gene matches. The CDR3 DNA follows: TGTGCCAGCAGTGAAGCCCGTCGGGGGGGGGCGATCGGTACTATGGGGGAGACCCAGTACTTC. Translation: CASSEARRGGAIGTMGETQYF.

CDR3 residues: CASSIDNSDGNTIYF. The CDR3 DNA follows: TGCGCCAGCAGCATTGATAATAGCGATGGAAACACCATATATTTT. The chain links TRBV5-1 to TRBJ1-3; no firm D call. Trimming removed 4 bases from V and 3 bases from J, with 14 bases in between. The CDR3 has 15 residues. The V gene's germline CDR1 is SGHRS and CDR2 YFSETQ.

The chain carries TRBV12-5 and TRBJ2-5; 12 bases match TRBD2. The CDR3 contains 17 residues. Trimming at V came to 1 base and at J to 5 bases, leaving 8 bases not matched to a gene. Germline loops: CDR1 LGHNT, CDR2 FRNRAP. The CDR3 nucleotides are TGTGCTAGTGGTTTGGAACTAGCGGGAGGATCTAGGGAGACCCAGTACTTC. Amino acid sequence: CASGLELAGGSRETQYF. Using reference TRBV12-5 and TRBJ2-5 for the parts outside the CDR3, the full variable domain is DARVTQTPRHKVTEMGQEVTMRCQPILGHNTVFWYRQTMMQGLELLAYFRNRAPLDDSGMPKDRFSAEMPDATLATLKIQPSEPRDSAVYFCASGLELAGGSRETQYFGPGTRLLVL.

This chain uses TRBV30 with TRBJ2-1, with TRBD1 as a possible D gene (5 bases). Trimming removed 4 bases at V and 0 bases at J, with 10 bases between. In germline, CDR1 is GTSNPN, CDR2 SVGIG (reference sequence). This CDR3 region has 14 residues. The CDR3, as DNA: TGTGCCTGGAAAGGGCAGGGCTCCTACAATGAGCAGTTCTTC. Translating gives CAWKGQGSYNEQFF.

This chain uses TRBV27 with TRBJ2-1; no reliable D call. The CDR3 runs to 11 residues. The germline V and J ends were trimmed by 4 bases and 8 bases, with 6 bases remaining between them. Germline V CDR1 and CDR2: MNHEY, SMNVEV (reference sequence). CDR3: CASSSNYEQFF. The CDR3 region has the DNA TGTGCCAGCAGTTCAAATTATGAGCAGTTCTTC.

This clone has only one observation. The V and J genes are TRBV10-3 and TRBJ1-5; 10 bases align to TRBD1. Germline trimming cut 10 bases from V and 3 bases from J; bases unmatched to any gene: 9. Per the germline V gene, CDR1 is ENHRY and CDR2 is SYGVKD. The CDR3 is 15 residues long. DNA for the CDR3: TGTGCCACCCGGGGGACAGGGGAGAACAATCAGCCCCAGCATTTT. Amino acid sequence: CATRGTGENNQPQHF.

As to this clone: Other DNA sequences from this sample encode an identical CDR3 as well. The chain has TRBV7-8 and TRBJ1-5; TRBD1 might be the D (6 bases). The V and J ends lost 4 bases and 3 bases respectively, with 10 bases between them. CDR3 length: 14 amino acids. The germline CDR1 and CDR2 sequences are SGHVS and FQNEAQ. The CDR3 loop reads CASSSRTVNQPQHF. In DNA form, the CDR3 reads TGTGCCAGCAGCTCTCGGACAGTCAATCAGCCCCAGCATTTT.

J is TRBJ2-7 and V is TRBV19; 8 bases agree with TRBD2. The CDR3 loop spans 15 amino acids. V was clipped by 7 bases and J by 6 bases; unmatched bases: 14. In germline, CDR1 is LNHDA, CDR2 SQIVND (reference sequence). The CDR3: CASTGRGGSRGEQYF. The CDR3 region has the DNA TGTGCCAGTACCGGTCGGGGGGGCTCGAGAGGCGAGCAGTACTTC.

The chain joins TRBV7-3 to TRBJ2-7; 11 nucleotides match TRBD2. CDR1 and CDR2 (germline): SGHTA, FQGTGA. This CDR3 has 17 amino acids. The trim removed 4 bases at V and 1 base at J, leaving 9 bases unmatched. CDR3 nucleotide sequence: TGTGCCAGCAGCTCGGGACTAGCGGAACAATTTTCCTACGAGCAGTACTTC. Translation: CASSSGLAEQFSYEQYF.

This clone was observed a few times. This sequence joins TRBV4-2 and TRBJ2-3, with 9 bases fitting TRBD2. V lost 4 bases, J lost 5 bases, and 10 bases stayed unmatched. This CDR3 comprises 16 residues. CDR1 LGHNA and CDR2 YNFKEQ come from the germline V gene. Written as DNA, the CDR3 is TGTGCCAGCAGCCGCGAGAGTAGCGGGAGTTTAGATACGCAGTATTTT. Its translation: CASSRESSGSLDTQYF.

The chain joins TRBV7-6 to TRBJ2-7, with no clear D. The CDR3 contains 11 residues. The V and J ends lost 4 bases and 2 bases respectively, with 3 bases between them. Germline-derived CDR1 and CDR2 are SGHVS and FNYEAQ. This chain's CDR3 is CASSSTYEQYF. DNA for the CDR3: TGTGCCAGCAGCTCAACCTACGAGCAGTACTTC.

The genes are TRBV2 and TRBJ1-5, with D tentatively TRBD1 (6 bases). CDR3 length: 16 amino acids. Germline V lookup: CDR1 SNHLY, CDR2 FYNNEI. V shed 5 bases and J shed 0 bases, with 14 bases lying between them. This chain's CDR3 is CASSPRQDYSNQPQHF. The CDR3 DNA follows: TGTGCCAGCAGTCCCCGACAGGATTATAGCAATCAGCCCCAGCATTTT.

This sequence joins TRBV6-6 and TRBJ1-4; 8 nucleotides agree with TRBD1. This CDR3 has 16 residues. The germline gives CDR1 MNHNY, CDR2 SVGAGI (reference sequence). V was pared by 5 bases and J by 3 bases, with 8 bases of the junction left unmatched. In DNA form, the CDR3 reads TGTGCCAGCAGTGGACCCCCGACAGGGGCTAATGAAAAACTGTTTTTT. The encoded protein is CASSGPPTGANEKLFF.

J is TRBJ1-2 and V is TRBV9; TRBD1 agrees at 9 bases. CDR1 SGDLS and CDR2 YYNGEE come from the germline V gene. V gave up 6 bases and J gave up 4 bases; unmatched junction bases: 13. The CDR3 covers 16 residues. The CDR3 DNA is TGTGCCAGCACCTTGGGACAGGGTGATCAACGCTATGGCTACACCTTC. Protein: CASTLGQGDQRYGYTF.